These 26 T cell receptor beta chains originate from one sample sequenced in a study of T cell responses to AZD1222 COVID-19 vaccine. Method: immunoSEQ multiplex PCR; TCRdb's copy keeps in-frame clones and lacks some. The sample includes more than 95,000 clones, roughly 89% of them seen just once. Source: peripheral blood, taken on day 0 of AZD1222 vaccination. Every receptor here comes from an adult in good health.

The chain combines TRBV7-2 with TRBJ2-1; possible D gene TRBD1, 5 bases. Trimming pared 5 bases from V and 9 bases from J, leaving 14 bases between. The CDR3 length is 13 residues. The germline V gene encodes CDR1 SGHTA and CDR2 FQGNSA. The CDR3 bases are TGTGCCAGCAGCCTAAAGGGGTCCTTTGAGCAGTTCTTC. This codes for CASSLKGSFEQFF.

The gene calls are TRBV7-2 and TRBJ1-5; 7 bases line up with TRBD1. Germline loops: CDR1 SGHTA, CDR2 FQGNSA. V gave up 5 bases and J gave up 4 bases; unmatched junction bases: 5. The length of the CDR3 is 14 residues. CDR3 amino acids: CASSPQGGNQPQHF. For the CDR3, the DNA is TGTGCCAGCAGCCCCCAGGGGGGGAATCAGCCCCAGCATTTT.

The V and J genes are TRBV6-2 or TRBV6-3 and TRBJ2-1; TRBD2 agrees at 10 bases. This CDR3 region has 19 residues. The V and J ends lost 0 bases and 5 bases, in that order; junction bases with no gene match: 13. Germline lookup yields CDR1 MNHEY and CDR2 SVGEGT. The CDR3 spells CASSYSASGGETRHNEQFF. For the CDR3, the DNA is TGTGCCAGCAGTTACTCCGCTAGCGGGGGCGAAACTAGGCACAATGAGCAGTTCTTC.

The V and J genes are TRBV7-3 and TRBJ1-1; 8 bases align to TRBD1. This CDR3 region has 15 residues. Trimming took 5 bases from V and 1 from J; bases not matched to a gene: 6. Germline V gene data show CDR1 as SGHTA and CDR2 as FQGTGA. CDR3 nucleotides: TGTGCCAGCAGCAGACAGGGGCCCACGAACACTGAAGCTTTCTTT. This translates into CASSRQGPTNTEAFF. Looking up the rest from reference TRBV7-3 and TRBJ1-1 gives the full variable domain: GAGVSQTPSNKVTEKGKYVELRCDPISGHTALYWYRQSLGQGPEFLIYFQGTGAADDSGLPNDRFFAVRPEGSVSTLKIQRTERGDSAVYLCASSRQGPTNTEAFFGQGTRLTVV.

This sequence joins TRBV5-1 and TRBJ1-1, with 12 positions matching TRBD1. From germline, CDR1 is SGHRS and CDR2 YFSETQ. The V gene end was trimmed by 6 bases and the J gene end by 6 bases; junction bases not matched to a gene: 15. The CDR3 is 17 residues long. CDR3 protein: CASIEDPGTGGAAEAFF. The CDR3 bases are TGCGCCAGCATCGAAGACCCGGGGACAGGGGGCGCGGCTGAAGCTTTCTTT.

CDR3 residues: CASSLVGHGGETQYF. The CDR3 coding sequence is TGCGCCAGCAGCTTGGTGGGACATGGGGGGGAGACCCAGTACTTC. The gene calls are TRBV5-1 and TRBJ2-5; either TRBD1 or TRBD2 may fit D (6 bases each). CDR1 is SGHRS and CDR2 is YFSETQ in the germline V gene. V lost 0 bases and J 5 bases, leaving 14 bases between the germline ends. This CDR3 contains 15 residues.

This clone has more than one count but fewer than ten. This chain uses TRBV7-8 with TRBJ2-2, with TRBD1 matching over 9 bases. J was trimmed by 6 bases and V by 5 bases; bases with no gene match: 7. The CDR3 totals 15 residues. In germline, CDR1 is SGHVS, CDR2 FQNEAQ. In DNA form, the CDR3 reads TGTGCCAGCAGCCGCGGACAGGGGACCCCCGGGGAGCTGTTTTTT. Its protein product is CASSRGQGTPGELFF.

The genes are TRBV28 and TRBJ2-3; 9 bases line up with TRBD2. Losses at the gene ends were 6 bases for V and 2 bases for J; bases not matched to a gene: 9. CDR1 is MDHEN and CDR2 is SYDVKM in the germline V gene. This CDR3 spans 16 amino acids. The CDR3 DNA follows: TGTGCCAGCAGCAGTTCCCCTAGCGGGGACACAGATACGCAGTATTTT. Its protein product is CASSSSPSGDTDTQYF. The variable domain in full, completed from reference TRBV28 and TRBJ2-3, reads DVKVTQSSRYLVKRTGEKVFLECVQDMDHENMFWYRQDPGLGLRLIYFSYDVKMKEKGDIPEGYSVSREKKERFSLILESASTNQTSMYLCASSSSPSGDTDTQYFGPGTRLTVL.

The rearrangement joins TRBV19 to TRBJ2-7, with 10 bases matching TRBD1. This CDR3 comprises 16 residues. The germline CDR1 and CDR2 sequences are LNHDA and SQIVND (reference sequence). Trimming removed 4 bases from V and 3 bases from J; junction bases left unmatched: 9. The CDR3 region is CASSKGTGVRIYEQYF. For the CDR3, the DNA is TGTGCCAGTAGTAAGGGGACAGGGGTCAGAATCTACGAGCAGTACTTC.

This chain connects TRBV9 to TRBJ2-2; D gene unclear. This CDR3 is 16 amino acids long. CDR1 is SGDLS and CDR2 is YYNGEE in the germline V gene. The germline V and J ends were trimmed by 1 base and 1 base, with 11 bases remaining between them. In nucleotides, the CDR3 is TGTGCCAGCAGCGTATCGGCAGGCCGGAACACCGGGGAGCTGTTTTTT. It encodes CASSVSAGRNTGELFF.

V and J are TRBV28 and TRBJ2-7; TRBD1 agrees at 10 bases. This CDR3 comprises 14 residues. Germline V lookup: CDR1 MDHEN, CDR2 SYDVKM. Trimming took 6 bases from V and 2 from J; bases not matched to a gene: 4. CDR3 DNA sequence: TGTGCCAGCAGGCGGACAGGGGGAACCTACGAGCAGTACTTC. As protein: CASRRTGGTYEQYF.

The chain uses TRBV5-1 and TRBJ1-3, with unresolved D. V lost 4 bases, J lost 1 base, and 9 bases lay in between. CDR3 size: 14 residues. Per germline, CDR1 SGHRS and CDR2 YFSETQ. CDR3 sequence reads: CASSLEDSGNTIYF. CDR3 in DNA: TGCGCCAGCAGCCTGGAGGATTCTGGAAACACCATATATTTT.

This rearrangement joins TRBV4-3 to TRBJ2-3, with TRBD2 matching 10 bases. The CDR3 has 15 residues. The germline gives CDR1 LGHNA, CDR2 YSLEER. V lost 3 bases, J lost 6 bases, and 6 bases stayed unmatched. CDR3: CASSQQTSGWDTQYF. CDR3 in DNA: TGCGCCAGCAGCCAGCAGACTAGCGGGTGGGATACGCAGTATTTT.

This chain connects TRBV30 to TRBJ1-2; a possible D gene is TRBD1 (6 bases). The V gene's germline CDR1 is GTSNPN and CDR2 SVGIG (reference sequence). V was pared by 7 bases and J by 4 bases, with 16 bases between. This CDR3 is built from 13 residues. The CDR3 protein is CASIGQSGYGYTF. Here the CDR3 DNA reads TGTGCCTCCATCGGACAGTCGGGCTATGGCTACACCTTC.

V and J are TRBV6-5 and TRBJ2-3; 9 bases match TRBD2. Germline CDR1 and CDR2: MNHEY and SVGAGI. The CDR3 length is 14 residues. V lost 7 bases and J lost 2; bases outside the gene matches: 4. CDR3 bases: TGTGCCAGCATACTAGCGGGTCTCACAGATACGCAGTATTTT. Protein sequence: CASILAGLTDTQYF.

With regard to this clone: One junction end disagrees with the germline gene, perhaps due to a read error. The chain employs TRBV7-2 and TRBJ2-7, with 9 bases lining up with TRBD2. The CDR3 contains 15 residues. Germline CDR1 SGHTA, CDR2 FQGNSA. DNA of the CDR3: TGTGCCAGCAGCCAGGCCGGGACTAGCTCCCACGAGCAGTACTTC. Amino acids: CASSQAGTSSHEQYF.

This clone appeared once. The V gene is TRBV7-9, the J gene TRBJ2-1; D gene unclear. The germline gives CDR1 SEHNR, CDR2 FQNEAQ (reference sequence). V shed 1 base and J shed 0 bases, with 10 bases lying between them. The CDR3 extends over 16 amino acids. This CDR3 reads CASSLEAFSSYNEQFF. In nucleotides, the CDR3 is TGTGCCAGCAGCTTAGAGGCTTTCAGCTCCTACAATGAGCAGTTCTTC.

The chain is built from TRBV5-1 and TRBJ1-1; D not certain. The CDR3 has 14 residues. Germline V gene sequence: CDR1 SGHRS, CDR2 YFSETQ. With 0 bases removed from V and 1 base from J, the gap between germline ends came to 7 bases. DNA for the CDR3: TGCGCCAGCAGCTTGGATCCAGCGAACACTGAAGCTTTCTTT. This encodes CASSLDPANTEAFF.

The rearrangement joins TRBV19 to TRBJ1-5; 10 nucleotides match TRBD1. V lost 3 bases, J lost 2 bases, and 4 bases stayed unmatched. This CDR3 is 16 amino acids long. Germline CDR1 is LNHDA and CDR2 is SQIVND (reference sequence). In nucleotides, the CDR3 is TGTGCCAGTAGTATCGAGGACAGGGGGGGCAATCAGCCCCAGCATTTT. Its translation is CASSIEDRGGNQPQHF.

This clone was seen just once. V usage is TRBV2 and J usage is TRBJ1-5, with D tentatively TRBD1 (5 bases). The germline gives CDR1 SNHLY, CDR2 FYNNEI. V was cut by 6 bases and J by 1 base, with 10 bases left in between. The CDR3 extends over 14 amino acids. CDR3 sequence: CASRAGLSNQPQHF. The CDR3 DNA sequence: TGTGCCAGCAGGGCAGGGTTAAGCAATCAGCCCCAGCATTTT.

J is TRBJ1-1 and V is TRBV9; D possibly corresponds to TRBD1 (6 bases). The CDR3 runs to 17 residues. Germline V CDR1 and CDR2: SGDLS, YYNGEE. V was pared by 0 bases and J by 0 bases, with 15 bases between. CDR3 nucleotide sequence: TGTGCCAGCAGCGTAGGAGCGGGGGCCGAGTTGAACACTGAAGCTTTCTTT. This translates into CASSVGAGAELNTEAFF.

This chain uses TRBV7-6 with TRBJ1-2; D might be TRBD1 (6 bases). The CDR3 has 14 amino acids. The V gene lost 1 base and the J gene lost 7 bases, with 13 bases spanning the gap. Germline V gene lookup returns CDR1 SGHVS and CDR2 FNYEAQ. CDR3 region: CASSLGAGARGYTF. In DNA form, the CDR3 reads TGTGCCAGCAGCTTAGGAGCAGGGGCGCGTGGCTACACCTTC.

This sequence joins TRBV7-2 and TRBJ2-7; D tentatively fits TRBD1 or TRBD2 (5 bases each). Trimming pared 6 bases from V and 3 bases from J, leaving 15 bases between. The CDR3 has 14 residues. Germline V gene lookup returns CDR1 SGHTA and CDR2 FQGNSA. The CDR3 sequence: CASRYSRGSYEQYF. The DNA for the CDR3 is TGTGCCAGCAGATATTCCCGGGGCAGCTACGAGCAGTACTTC.

The chain uses TRBV18 and TRBJ1-4; D gene unclear. The V end lost 5 bases, the J end lost 2 bases, and 9 bases lay between the germline ends. Germline V gene data show CDR1 as KGHSH and CDR2 as LQKENI. The CDR3 is made up of 14 amino acids. The CDR3 spells CASSSGGTNEKLFF. CDR3 coding DNA: TGTGCCAGCTCATCGGGTGGCACTAATGAAAAACTGTTTTTT.

The CDR3 sequence is CASSLALYQETQYF. The CDR3 bases are TGCGCCAGCAGCTTGGCCCTGTACCAAGAGACCCAGTACTTC. The chain couples TRBV5-1 to TRBJ2-5; D call uncertain. This CDR3 is 14 amino acids long. The ends were cut back, 0 bases at V and 0 bases at J, with 6 bases in the middle. CDR1 and CDR2 (germline): SGHRS, YFSETQ. Filled out from reference TRBV5-1 and TRBJ2-5, the complete variable domain reads KAGVTQTPRYLIKTRGQQVTLSCSPISGHRSVSWYQQTPGQGLQFLFEYFSETQRNKGNFPGRFSGRQFSNSRSEMNVSTLELGDSALYLCASSLALYQETQYFGPGTRLLVL.

V is TRBV20-1 and J is TRBJ2-5; D gene uncertain. The CDR3 spans 11 residues. From germline, CDR1 is DFQATT and CDR2 SNEGSKA (reference sequence). V was pared by 4 bases and J by 4 bases, with 7 bases between. CDR3 amino acids: CSATKLETQYF. The CDR3 DNA follows: TGCAGTGCTACTAAGTTAGAGACCCAGTACTTC.